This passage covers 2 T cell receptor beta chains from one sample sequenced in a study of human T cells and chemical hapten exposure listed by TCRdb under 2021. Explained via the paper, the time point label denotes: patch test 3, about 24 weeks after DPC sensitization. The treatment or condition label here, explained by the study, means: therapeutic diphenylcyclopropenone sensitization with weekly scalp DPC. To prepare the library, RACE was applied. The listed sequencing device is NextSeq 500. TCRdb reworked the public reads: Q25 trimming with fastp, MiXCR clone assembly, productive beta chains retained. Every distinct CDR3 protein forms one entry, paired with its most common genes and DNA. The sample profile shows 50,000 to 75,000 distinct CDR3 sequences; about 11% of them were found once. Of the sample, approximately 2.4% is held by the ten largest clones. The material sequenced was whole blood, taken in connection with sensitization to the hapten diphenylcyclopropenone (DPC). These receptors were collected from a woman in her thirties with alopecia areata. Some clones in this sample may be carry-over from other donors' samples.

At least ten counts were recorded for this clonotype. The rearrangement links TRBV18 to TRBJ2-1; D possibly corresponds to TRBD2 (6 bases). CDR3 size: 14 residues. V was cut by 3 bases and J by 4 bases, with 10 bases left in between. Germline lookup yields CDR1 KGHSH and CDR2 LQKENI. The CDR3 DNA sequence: TGTGCCAGCTCACCCGGGACTTATTACAATGAGCAGTTCTTC. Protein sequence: CASSPGTYYNEQFF.

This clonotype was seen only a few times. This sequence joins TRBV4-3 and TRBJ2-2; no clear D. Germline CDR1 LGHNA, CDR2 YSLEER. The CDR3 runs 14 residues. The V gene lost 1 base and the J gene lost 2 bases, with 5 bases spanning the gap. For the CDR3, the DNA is TGCGCCAGCAGCCAAGCCCCTAACACCGGGGAGCTGTTTTTT. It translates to CASSQAPNTGELFF.